This record looks at one T cell receptor (beta chain) sequence and its context. The antigen remains unidentified. The sample belongs to a study of cytomegalovirus exposure and HLA in healthy donors. This CDR3 has 15 residues. Trimming pared 2 bases from V and 0 bases from J, leaving 10 bases between. Germline V CDR1 and CDR2: SEHNR, FQNEAQ (reference sequence). The PCR employed 60 Vbeta primers together with 13 Jbeta primers. The data were produced by immunoSEQ multiplex PCR, yet TCRdb's version contains in-frame clones alone and is incomplete. Of about 150,000 clones listed, around 79% are singletons. Study-level points and caveats: In a later analysis, HLA-associated beta chains showed higher expansion and lower generation probabilities than comparable chains.

The chain couples TRBV7-9 to TRBJ1-2, with D unclear. The TCR originated in a young man in good health and CMV-seropositive. Sequences were obtained from PBMCs. As DNA, the CDR3 is TGTGCCAGCAGCTTATTTCCAGAAGCTAACTATGGCTACACCTTC. Its protein product is CASSLFPEANYGYTF.